What follows are 32 T cell receptor beta chains derived from one specimen sequenced in a study of cytomegalovirus exposure and HLA in healthy donors. Use of 60 Vbeta and 13 Jbeta primers characterized the PCR. The assay was immunoSEQ multiplex PCR, and TCRdb's table has in-frame clones only and misses some. The sample includes 250,000 to 350,000 clones, around 86% of them seen just once. Source material: PBMCs. The receptors come from a man aged 40-55 years in good health and CMV-seropositive.

V gene TRBV20-1 combines with J gene TRBJ1-2; D unresolved. CDR3 length: 11 amino acids. With 3 bases removed from V and 4 bases from J, the gap between germline ends came to 6 bases. Germline values: CDR1 DFQATT, CDR2 SNEGSKA (reference sequence). The CDR3 DNA sequence: TGCAGTGCTAGTGAGGCCTATGGCTACACCTTC. Protein sequence: CSASEAYGYTF.

The V call is TRBV2, the J call TRBJ2-1; D gene ambiguous. The germline gives CDR1 SNHLY, CDR2 FYNNEI. The CDR3 contains 13 residues. V lost 1 base, J lost 14 bases, and 15 bases lay in between. CDR3 nucleotides: TGTGCCAGCAGTGAAGTACGTCCAGGTCAGGAGTTCTTC. It is translated as CASSEVRPGQEFF.

The chain couples TRBV9 to TRBJ1-1; D is undetermined. The V end was cut by 4 bases, the J end by 8 bases, with 12 bases between. CDR3 length equals 12 residues. Germline-derived CDR1 and CDR2 are SGDLS and YYNGEE. The CDR3 here is CASSPPGAEAFF. The CDR3 region has the DNA TGTGCCAGCAGCCCCCCCGGAGCCGAAGCTTTCTTT.

This chain links TRBV7-9 with TRBJ2-5; 7 bases are a match to TRBD1. V gave up 5 bases and J gave up 2 bases; unmatched junction bases: 14. This CDR3 is 17 amino acids long. Germline V CDR1 and CDR2: SEHNR, FQNEAQ (reference sequence). This CDR3 is CASSPRTGERRQETQYF. For the CDR3, the DNA is TGTGCCAGCAGCCCCCGTACAGGGGAAAGACGGCAAGAGACCCAGTACTTC.

J is TRBJ2-2 and V is TRBV12-5; D is possibly TRBD2 (7 bases). V was cut by 3 bases and J by 7 bases, with 15 bases left in between. From germline, CDR1 is LGHNT and CDR2 FRNRAP. The CDR3 runs 15 residues. The CDR3 nucleotides are TGTGCTAGTGGTTTATGGGGGGGGGCAGGCGGGGAGCTGTTTTTT. Protein product: CASGLWGGAGGELFF.

The genes are TRBV5-8 and TRBJ2-3; TRBD2 matches at 13 bases. The junction had 7 bases not matched to a gene; V was cut back by 5 bases and J by 4 bases. The CDR3 has 16 residues. Germline loops: CDR1 SGHTS, CDR2 YDEGEE. The CDR3 sequence: CASSSRLAGGPDTQYF. CDR3 nucleotides: TGTGCCAGCAGTTCTCGACTAGCGGGAGGTCCAGATACGCAGTATTTT.

V and J are TRBV5-4 and TRBJ2-5; 10 bases are shared with TRBD1. V shed 4 bases, J shed 5 bases, and the junction held 11 bases outside the gene matches. The CDR3 covers 16 residues. Germline loops: CDR1 SGHNT, CDR2 YYREEE (reference sequence). The chain's CDR3 is CASSPGGDRGPETQYF. CDR3 bases: TGTGCCAGCAGCCCCGGAGGCGACAGGGGGCCCGAGACCCAGTACTTC.

This rearrangement joins TRBV11-2 to TRBJ2-1; the D gene is possibly TRBD2 (5 bases). Germline assignment: CDR1 SGHAT and CDR2 FQNNGV. The V end lost 4 bases, the J end lost 9 bases, and 16 bases lay between the germline ends. The CDR3 is 14 amino acids. The CDR3 sequence: CASSSRVGEGEQFF. For the CDR3, the DNA is TGTGCCAGCAGCTCCCGAGTCGGCGAGGGTGAGCAGTTCTTC.

This chain joins TRBV11-2 and TRBJ1-4; TRBD1 matches 8 bases. CDR3 length equals 17 residues. Trimming cost V 0 bases and J 3 bases; bases outside gene matches: 6. Per germline, CDR1 SGHAT and CDR2 FQNNGV. CDR3 DNA: TGTGCCAGCAGCTTAGATGGCAGGGGGCCAGCTAATGAAAAACTGTTTTTT. Protein: CASSLDGRGPANEKLFF.

This chain uses TRBV7-9 with TRBJ2-1; possible D gene TRBD1, 5 bases. V was pared by 1 base and J by 1 base, with 11 bases between. The CDR3 has 16 amino acids. Germline assignment: CDR1 SEHNR and CDR2 FQNEAQ (reference sequence). The DNA for the CDR3 is TGTGCCAGCAGCTTAGGGCAGGGTAGGTCCTACAATGAGCAGTTCTTC. Translation: CASSLGQGRSYNEQFF. Looking up the rest from reference TRBV7-9 and TRBJ2-1 gives the full variable domain: DTGVSQNPRHKITKRGQNVTFRCDPISEHNRLYWYRQTLGQGPEFLTYFQNEAQLEKSRLLSDRFSAERPKGSFSTLEIQRTEQGDSAMYLCASSLGQGRSYNEQFFGPGTRLTVL.

This rearrangement joins TRBV6-4 to TRBJ2-1; unclear D gene. With 0 bases removed from V and 4 bases from J, the gap between germline ends came to 4 bases. Germline loops: CDR1 MRHNA, CDR2 SNTAGT. The CDR3 length is 13 residues. The CDR3, as DNA: TGTGCCAGCAGTGACTCCAATTACAATGAGCAGTTCTTC. It specifies CASSDSNYNEQFF.

The V and J genes are TRBV4-1 and TRBJ1-5, with 7 bases that match TRBD1. The germline V gene encodes CDR1 MGHRA and CDR2 YSYEKL. Germline trimming cut 6 bases from V and 4 bases from J; bases unmatched to any gene: 12. This CDR3 is 16 amino acids long. The CDR3 sequence: CASSQGVEQGNQPQHF. As DNA, the CDR3 is TGCGCCAGCAGTCAGGGGGTGGAACAGGGGAATCAGCCCCAGCATTTT.

The V and J genes are TRBV5-1 and TRBJ2-3; possibly TRBD2 for D (7 bases). CDR1 SGHRS and CDR2 YFSETQ come from the germline V gene. V was trimmed by 1 base and J by 8 bases, leaving 14 bases between them. This CDR3 is built from 14 residues. As DNA, the CDR3 is TGCGCCAGCAGCTTGCGTTCAGGGGAGGGTACGCAGTATTTT. Translated: CASSLRSGEGTQYF.

J is TRBJ1-2 and V is TRBV28; 10 bases are a match to TRBD1. Germline CDR1 reads MDHEN; CDR2 reads SYDVKM. V was pared by 8 bases and J by 5 bases, with 11 bases of the junction left unmatched. CDR3 length: 15 amino acids. The CDR3, as DNA: TGTGCCAGCTTTACCCGCCGGGACAGGGGTTATGGCTACACCTTC. The encoded protein is CASFTRRDRGYGYTF.

The chain recombines TRBV5-4 with TRBJ2-3; 10 bases are shared with TRBD1. Trimming took 3 bases from V and 3 from J; bases not matched to a gene: 7. The germline CDR1 and CDR2 sequences are SGHNT and YYREEE (reference sequence). The length of the CDR3 is 16 residues. The chain's CDR3 is CASSSGRQGATDTQYF. The CDR3 DNA follows: TGTGCCAGCAGCTCGGGGCGACAGGGGGCAACAGATACGCAGTATTTT.

To note about this clone: Other DNA sequences in the same sample also yield this CDR3. The chain uses TRBV19 and TRBJ2-3, with D possibly being TRBD1 (5 bases). The CDR3 has 15 residues. V dropped 1 base and J dropped 1 base, with 9 bases sitting between them. Germline CDR1 LNHDA, CDR2 SQIVND (reference sequence). The CDR3 sequence: CASSIGGAGTDTQYF. The CDR3 coding sequence is TGTGCCAGTAGTATAGGGGGCGCCGGCACAGATACGCAGTATTTT.

The chain couples TRBV6-5 to TRBJ2-3; D possibly corresponds to TRBD1 (6 bases). The V end was cut by 6 bases, the J end by 5 bases, with 12 bases between. This CDR3 is 13 amino acids long. The germline CDR1 and CDR2 sequences are MNHEY and SVGAGI. CDR3: CASSWRTEDTQYF. The DNA for the CDR3 is TGTGCCAGCAGCTGGAGGACAGAAGATACGCAGTATTTT.

Concerning this clone itself: Other DNA sequences of this sample code for an identical CDR3. This chain uses TRBV28 with TRBJ2-4; the D gene is possibly TRBD1 (5 bases). This CDR3 is 15 amino acids long. Germline CDR1 and CDR2: MDHEN and SYDVKM. V was trimmed by 2 bases and J by 0 bases, leaving 8 bases between them. Written as DNA, the CDR3 is TGTGCCAGCAGTTTAAGGGGTCTAGCCAAAAACATTCAGTACTTC. The encoded protein is CASSLRGLAKNIQYF.

This clone has just one count. Given a much more abundant clone one base away, this may be a read error. V is TRBV7-2 and J is TRBJ2-1; 7 nucleotides agree with TRBD2. The V and J ends lost 3 bases and 5 bases, in that order; junction bases with no gene match: 4. In germline, CDR1 is SGHTA, CDR2 FQGNSA. There are 14 residues in the CDR3. CDR3 in amino acids: CASSLASGNNEQFF. CDR3 coding DNA: TGTGCCAGCAGCTTGGCTAGCGGCAACAATGAGCAGTTCTTC. Drawing the rest from reference TRBV7-2 and TRBJ2-1, the complete variable domain is GAGVSQSPSNKVTEKGKDVELRCDPISGHTALYWYRQSLGQGLEFLIYFQGNSAPDKSGLPSDRFSAERTGGSVSTLTIQRTQQEDSAVYLCASSLASGNNEQFFGPGTRLTVL.

This chain uses TRBV2 with TRBJ2-3, with D tentatively TRBD1 (5 bases). The CDR3 has 16 amino acids. The germline CDR1 and CDR2 sequences are SNHLY and FYNNEI. V gave up 5 bases and J gave up 4 bases, with 19 bases separating them. This CDR3 is CASSIQSTGLADTQYF. The CDR3 bases are TGTGCCAGCAGTATACAGTCCACAGGATTGGCAGATACGCAGTATTTT.

V usage is TRBV29-1 and J usage is TRBJ2-1; TRBD2 matches 11 bases. The CDR3 spans 15 residues. Germline CDR1 reads SQVTM; CDR2 reads ANQGSEA. The V and J ends lost 4 bases and 4 bases, in that order; junction bases with no gene match: 6. The CDR3 DNA follows: TGCAGCGTTGCGTCGCTAGCGGGGGGATACAATGAGCAGTTCTTC. It yields the protein CSVASLAGGYNEQFF.

The chain recombines TRBV18 with TRBJ2-2; 10 nucleotides align to TRBD1. V was pared by 5 bases and J by 4 bases, with 4 bases of the junction left unmatched. CDR1 and CDR2 from the germline V gene are KGHSH and LQKENI. CDR3 length equals 15 residues. DNA of the CDR3: TGTGCCAGCTCAACTGGACAGGGGGTCACCGGGGAGCTGTTTTTT. Protein sequence: CASSTGQGVTGELFF.

The rearrangement joins TRBV2 to TRBJ1-4; TRBD1 might be the D (5 bases). CDR1 is SNHLY and CDR2 is FYNNEI in the germline V gene. V was cut by 6 bases and J by 4 bases, with 27 bases left in between. This CDR3 has 19 residues. This CDR3 is CASRAGMGVWGTHNEKLFF. CDR3 bases: TGTGCCAGCAGAGCGGGGATGGGCGTATGGGGCACACATAATGAAAAACTGTTTTTT.

This clone was detected once. The chain links TRBV27 to TRBJ2-7; 10 bases are a match to TRBD2. Trimming took 3 bases from V and 0 from J; bases not matched to a gene: 8. Germline V lookup: CDR1 MNHEY, CDR2 SMNVEV (reference sequence). This CDR3 has 17 amino acids. The CDR3 region has the DNA TGTGCCAGCAGTTTCTCCCGAGCGGGAGGGGGCTCCTACGAGCAGTACTTC. Translation gives CASSFSRAGGGSYEQYF.

This chain joins TRBV6-1 and TRBJ1-5, with no clear D. Trimming shortened V by 1 base and J by 3 bases, and 13 bases separated the two germline ends. CDR3 size: 16 residues. The germline V gene has CDR1 MNHNS and CDR2 SASEGT. The DNA for the CDR3 is TGTGCCAGCAGTGAAGTGTCGTACGGTTTCAATCAGCCCCAGCATTTT. Encoded protein: CASSEVSYGFNQPQHF.

The chain uses TRBV7-2 and TRBJ2-1, with D uncertain. The V end lost 5 bases, the J end lost 12 bases, and 20 bases lay between the germline ends. The germline V gene encodes CDR1 SGHTA and CDR2 FQGNSA. The CDR3 contains 14 residues. The CDR3 here is CASSGGPAERVQFF. CDR3 DNA: TGTGCCAGCAGCGGTGGGCCAGCTGAAAGAGTGCAGTTCTTC.

The genes are TRBV5-4 and TRBJ2-3, with TRBD2 matching 7 bases. The trim removed 6 bases at V and 2 bases at J, leaving 21 bases unmatched. The CDR3 is made up of 19 amino acids. Looked up from germline, CDR1 is SGHNT and CDR2 is YYREEE (reference sequence). CDR3 amino acids: CASTAPLSREPGFTDTQYF. The DNA for the CDR3 is TGTGCCAGCACCGCACCCCTCTCGCGGGAGCCCGGCTTCACAGATACGCAGTATTTT. Complete variable domain (other parts from reference TRBV5-4 and TRBJ2-3): ETGVTQSPTHLIKTRGQQVTLRCSSQSGHNTVSWYQQALGQGPQFIFQYYREEENGRGNFPPRFSGLQFPNYSSELNVNALELDDSALYLCASTAPLSREPGFTDTQYFGPGTRLTVL.

V is TRBV12-5 and J is TRBJ2-1; a weak D match, TRBD1 (6 bases). Germline assignment: CDR1 LGHNT and CDR2 FRNRAP. The CDR3 consists of 14 residues. Trimming shortened V by 0 bases and J by 5 bases, and 8 bases separated the two germline ends. The CDR3 sequence is CASGLVGTNNEQFF. The CDR3 nucleotides are TGTGCTAGTGGTTTGGTAGGGACAAACAATGAGCAGTTCTTC.

The gene calls are TRBV5-1 and TRBJ2-1; D is perhaps TRBD1 (5 bases). This CDR3 is built from 13 residues. Looked up from germline, CDR1 is SGHRS and CDR2 is YFSETQ. Trimming cost V 0 bases and J 9 bases, with 10 bases left between them. CDR3 sequence (DNA): TGCGCCAGCAGCTTGGCCGGCAGGGCTGAGCAGTTCTTC. Translating gives CASSLAGRAEQFF.

The rearrangement links TRBV5-1 to TRBJ1-5; 10 bases align to TRBD1. CDR3 length equals 15 residues. The germline V gene has CDR1 SGHRS and CDR2 YFSETQ. V was pared by 4 bases and J by 5 bases, with 6 bases of the junction left unmatched. Here the CDR3 DNA reads TGCGCCAGCAGCCTCACCGGGACAGGGGATCAGCCCCAGCATTTT. The encoded protein is CASSLTGTGDQPQHF. The complete variable domain, with remaining parts taken from reference TRBV5-1 and TRBJ1-5, reads KAGVTQTPRYLIKTRGQQVTLSCSPISGHRSVSWYQQTPGQGLQFLFEYFSETQRNKGNFPGRFSGRQFSNSRSEMNVSTLELGDSALYLCASSLTGTGDQPQHFGDGTRLSIL.

The rearrangement links TRBV6-5 to TRBJ2-5; D unresolved. CDR3 length: 13 residues. Germline V lookup: CDR1 MNHEY, CDR2 SVGAGI. Trimming pared 6 bases from V and 2 bases from J, leaving 10 bases between. CDR3 nucleotides: TGTGCCAGCAGCTTTGGCAGGCAAGAGACCCAGTACTTC. Translating it yields CASSFGRQETQYF.

This chain joins TRBV30 and TRBJ2-1; D may be TRBD1 (6 bases). The CDR3 contains 11 residues. V was clipped by 4 bases and J by 7 bases, with 8 bases between them. The germline gives CDR1 GTSNPN, CDR2 SVGIG (reference sequence). The CDR3 region is CAWTQGNEQFF. The CDR3 nucleotides are TGTGCCTGGACACAGGGAAATGAGCAGTTCTTC.